Listed below are T cell receptor beta chains from one sample, sequenced in a study of T cells in Graves' hyperthyroidism and ophthalmopathy. TCRdb reanalysed the multiplex PCR reads using MiXCR and keeps one entry per CDR3 protein. The repertoire consists of roughly 180,000 distinct CDR3 sequences, with 9.4% occurring once and the leading ten covering about 20%. Sequencing was done on a sample of blood. The receptors stem from a woman aged 18-35 years with Graves' hyperthyroidism that later progressed to Graves' ophthalmopathy. Each CDR3 is given with its conserved first and last residue.

>TRBV27|TRBJ1-1
CASSLQGYAQAFF
>TRBV2|TRBJ2-3
CAVQTTRDRQNSDTQYF
>TRBV5-8|TRBJ1-2
CASSLSPYGYTF
>TRBV2|TRBJ1-2
CASSGAGATYGYTF
>TRBV7-9|TRBJ1-3
CATPGRGYSGNTIYF
>TRBV4-1|TRBJ1-5
CASSQGSWRGSSNQPQHF
>TRBV20-1|TRBJ2-1
CSARLAGGYNEQFF
>TRBV11-2|TRBJ2-1
CASSWLAGGYNEQFF
>TRBV5-1|TRBJ2-7
CASSFNGQGSYEQYF
>TRBV19|TRBJ1-3
CASSVDRGNTIYF
>TRBV12-3/TRBV12-4|TRBJ2-1
CASSLLNYDNEQFF
>TRBV4-1|TRBJ2-5
CASSPAGTGGQETQYF
>TRBV7-9|TRBJ2-5
CASSLAPGLQETQYF
>TRBV5-8|TRBJ1-1
CASSFQTLMNTEAFF
>TRBV20-1|TRBJ1-4
CSAGPARVRAKLFF
>TRBV15|TRBJ2-1
CATSRDQSNEQFF
>TRBV28|TRBJ2-6
CASSFPVGAGANVLTF
>TRBV20-1|TRBJ2-7
CSANRGQSSYEQYF
>TRBV24-1|TRBJ2-5
CATSDFRDSQETQYF
>TRBV6-1|TRBJ2-1
CASSEGTSGSNEQFF
>TRBV29-1|TRBJ1-5
CSHNTGVDQPQHF
>TRBV20-1|TRBJ2-3
CSASSADTQYF
>TRBV19|TRBJ1-6
CASSISRTTDSPLHF
>TRBV12-5|TRBJ2-7
CASGSQGRVYEQYF
>TRBV20-1|TRBJ1-2
CSAREGHYGYTF
>TRBV20-1|TRBJ2-3
CSGSGGAGPDTQYF
>TRBV2|TRBJ1-4
CASKFGTGDEKLFF
>TRBV14|TRBJ1-2
CASSPTGFNGYTF
>TRBV7-8|TRBJ2-3
CASSLGEGVTDTQYF
>TRBV20-1|TRBJ1-2
CSAGQGIGVEGYTF
>TRBV6-1|TRBJ1-3
CASSRDRGLLPGNTIYF
>TRBV12-3/TRBV12-4|TRBJ2-1
CASSAQLRDRARSFF
>TRBV12-3/TRBV12-4|TRBJ2-1
CASSFGGRSYNEQFF
>TRBV6-1|TRBJ2-1
CASVGLAGGFNEQFF
>TRBV4-1|TRBJ2-3
CASSQDLSGAGERTDTQYF
>TRBV4-1|TRBJ1-1
CASSPEPSLEAFF
>TRBV6-5|TRBJ1-2
CASSYSTTGGSYTF
>TRBV28|TRBJ1-1
CASTYFASSEAFF
>TRBV7-9|TRBJ2-2
CASSLATSWRELFF
>TRBV20-1|TRBJ1-2
CSAAPIGGGNYGYTF
>TRBV2|TRBJ1-6
CASLWGRGDSPLHF
>TRBV19|TRBJ1-5
CASLPTGRGQPQHF
>TRBV19|TRBJ1-5
CASSTKLDSRNQPQHF
>TRBV20-1|TRBJ1-3
CSASPGVSGNTIYF
>TRBV7-9|TRBJ1-1
CASSNAFTEAFF
>TRBV2|TRBJ2-7
CASGKQGVLEYEQYF
>TRBV19|TRBJ1-6
CASSIGDSLNNSPLHF
>TRBV12-3/TRBV12-4|TRBJ2-5
CASSFVAGGMKETQYF
>TRBV20-1|TRBJ1-2
CSAQLANYGYTF
>TRBV13|TRBJ2-1
CASSLSGLAPYNEQFF
>TRBV6-1|TRBJ1-1
CASSTRGMNTEAFF
>TRBV29-1|TRBJ1-1
CSVATGLGTEAFF
>TRBV7-8|TRBJ1-1
CASSITTAVEAFF
>TRBV30|TRBJ2-7
CAWSVGFDSSYEQYF
>TRBV6-5|TRBJ1-2
CASSYLFGNYGYTF
>TRBV12-3/TRBV12-4|TRBJ1-2
CASSLVTGGHGYTF
>TRBV18|TRBJ1-4
CASSPGQLEKLFF
>TRBV10-3|TRBJ2-7
CAISESRGEWGEQYF
>TRBV20-1|TRBJ2-1
CSARDPSGRAHEQFF